The sequence of this T cell receptor (beta chain) was determined in a study of blood T cell repertoires in COVID-19. Study context: T cells, B-cell-depleted T cells, or PBMCs supplied cDNA or gDNA.

Per germline, CDR1 SGHNT and CDR2 YYREEE (reference sequence). With V trimmed by 4 bases and J by 8 bases, 13 bases remained unmatched. The CDR3 is 16 amino acids. Method: immunoSEQ multiplex PCR; TCRdb's copy keeps in-frame clones and lacks some. The sample records some 99,000 clones, 75% to 90% being singletons. The genes are TRBV5-4 and TRBJ2-2; 8 bases line up with TRBD2. Sequenced material: peripheral blood. The clonotype originates from a human donor in a cohort sampled during active COVID-19. CDR3 DNA: TGTGCCAGCAGCAAGGAGGGACTAGGGATCACTGGGGAGCTGTTTTTT. Amino acid sequence: CASSKEGLGITGELFF.